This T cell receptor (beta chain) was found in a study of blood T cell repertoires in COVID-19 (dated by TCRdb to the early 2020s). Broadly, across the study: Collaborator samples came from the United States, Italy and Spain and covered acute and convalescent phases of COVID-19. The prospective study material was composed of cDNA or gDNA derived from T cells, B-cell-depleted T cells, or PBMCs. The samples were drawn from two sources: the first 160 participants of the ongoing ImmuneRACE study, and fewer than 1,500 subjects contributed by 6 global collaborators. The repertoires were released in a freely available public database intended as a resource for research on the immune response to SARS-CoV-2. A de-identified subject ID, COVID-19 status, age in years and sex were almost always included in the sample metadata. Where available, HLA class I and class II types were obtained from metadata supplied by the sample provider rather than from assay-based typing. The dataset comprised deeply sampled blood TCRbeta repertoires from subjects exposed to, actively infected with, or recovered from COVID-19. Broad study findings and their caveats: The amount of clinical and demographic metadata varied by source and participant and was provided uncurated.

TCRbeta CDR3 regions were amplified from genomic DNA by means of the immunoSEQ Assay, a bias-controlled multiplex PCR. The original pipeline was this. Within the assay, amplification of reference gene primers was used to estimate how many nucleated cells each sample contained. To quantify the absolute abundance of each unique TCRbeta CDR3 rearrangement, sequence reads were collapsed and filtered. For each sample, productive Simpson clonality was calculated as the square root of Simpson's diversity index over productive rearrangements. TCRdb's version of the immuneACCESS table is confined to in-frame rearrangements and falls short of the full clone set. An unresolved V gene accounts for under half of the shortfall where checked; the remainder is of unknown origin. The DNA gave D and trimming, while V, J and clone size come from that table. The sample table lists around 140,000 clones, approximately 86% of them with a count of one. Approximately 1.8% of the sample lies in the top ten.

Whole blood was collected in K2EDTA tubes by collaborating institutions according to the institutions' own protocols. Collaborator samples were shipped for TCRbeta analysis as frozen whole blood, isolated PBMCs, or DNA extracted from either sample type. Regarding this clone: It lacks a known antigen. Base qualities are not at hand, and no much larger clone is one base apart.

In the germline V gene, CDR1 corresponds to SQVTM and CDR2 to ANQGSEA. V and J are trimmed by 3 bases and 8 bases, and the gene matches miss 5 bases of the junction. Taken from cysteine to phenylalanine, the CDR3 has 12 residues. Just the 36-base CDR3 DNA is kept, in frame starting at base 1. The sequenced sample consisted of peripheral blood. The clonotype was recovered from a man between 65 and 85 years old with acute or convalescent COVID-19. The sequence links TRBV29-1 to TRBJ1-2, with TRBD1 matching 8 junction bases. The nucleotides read TGCAGCGTTGATCTCCCAGGGGGCGGCTACACCTTC. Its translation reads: CSVDLPGGGYTF.